Below are 30 T cell receptor beta chains sequenced from a single sample in a study of blood T cell repertoires in COVID-19. Profiling relied on immunoSEQ multiplex PCR, and the TCRdb table lists in-frame clones only, not all of them. This table holds about 240,000 clones, approximately 90% found once. The material sequenced was PBMCs or T cells enriched from blood (not recorded which). These receptors were collected from a man aged 40-49 years who had recovered from COVID-19.

The chain recombines TRBV11-1 with TRBJ2-1; D perhaps matches TRBD2 (5 bases). The CDR3 has 12 residues. The germline V gene encodes CDR1 SGHAT and CDR2 FQDESV (reference sequence). Trimming cost V 6 bases and J 12 bases, with 15 bases left between them. The CDR3, as DNA: TGTGCCAGCAGTTTTACTAGTTACGCGCAGTTCTTC. It specifies CASSFTSYAQFF.

This chain connects TRBV4-3 to TRBJ2-7; D gene uncertain. Between the trimmed V and J ends, which lost 0 bases and 5 bases, there was a span of 8 bases. The CDR3 covers 13 residues. CDR1 and CDR2 (germline): LGHNA, YSLEER. CDR3 nucleotides: TGCGCCAGCAGCCAAGATTCGTCGGACGAGCAGTACTTC. Protein sequence: CASSQDSSDEQYF.

The J gene is TRBJ1-4, the V gene TRBV28; 9 positions match TRBD1. The J segment lost 8 bases and the V segment lost 6 bases, leaving 16 bases of the junction unmatched. The CDR3 has 17 residues. Germline V CDR1 and CDR2: MDHEN, SYDVKM. CDR3 nucleotides: TGTGCCAGCAGCTCCCCGGGACAGGGCCGTTTTGGGGAAAAACTGTTTTTT. It codes for CASSSPGQGRFGEKLFF.

The chain carries TRBV28 and TRBJ2-7, with a possible D match to TRBD2 (6 bases). The V and J ends lost 1 base and 3 bases respectively, with 16 bases between them. Looked up from germline, CDR1 is MDHEN and CDR2 is SYDVKM. The CDR3 contains 16 residues. In DNA, the CDR3 is TGTGCCAGCAGTTTATCACTTTGGGGGGTCCTCTACGAGCAGTACTTC. This gives the protein CASSLSLWGVLYEQYF. Using reference TRBV28 and TRBJ2-7 for the parts outside the CDR3, the full variable domain is DVKVTQSSRYLVKRTGEKVFLECVQDMDHENMFWYRQDPGLGLRLIYFSYDVKMKEKGDIPEGYSVSREKKERFSLILESASTNQTSMYLCASSLSLWGVLYEQYFGPGTRLTVT.

The V gene is TRBV7-8, the J gene TRBJ2-1; maybe TRBD1 (6 bases). V was shortened by 6 bases and J by 7 bases, with 19 bases between the two germline ends. The germline gives CDR1 SGHVS, CDR2 FQNEAQ. The CDR3 runs 15 residues. The CDR3 coding sequence is TGTGCCAGCAGAAAAAATGACAGGCCTACAAATGAGCAGTTCTTC. Amino acids: CASRKNDRPTNEQFF.

This chain links TRBV5-1 with TRBJ2-5; perhaps TRBD2 as D (5 bases). Deletions cut 7 bases from V and 4 bases from J, with 17 bases between. CDR3 length: 14 amino acids. Germline CDR1 SGHRS, CDR2 YFSETQ. The CDR3 loop is CASRPGLAGETQYF. As DNA, the CDR3 is TGCGCCAGCCGTCCAGGACTGGCGGGAGAGACCCAGTACTTC.

V gene TRBV6-1 combines with J gene TRBJ2-5; D possibly corresponds to TRBD2 (6 bases). Germline CDR1 reads MNHNS; CDR2 reads SASEGT. The CDR3 covers 13 residues. Trimming shortened V by 2 bases and J by 9 bases, and 13 bases separated the two germline ends. CDR3: CASSERDSVAQYF. For the CDR3, the DNA is TGTGCCAGCAGTGAAAGGGACTCCGTGGCCCAGTACTTC.

J is TRBJ2-6 and V is TRBV12-3 or TRBV12-4; D gene uncertain. The CDR3 contains 13 residues. The V end lost 10 bases, the J end lost 0 bases, and 7 bases lay between the germline ends. CDR3: CAILNSGANVLTF. For the CDR3, the DNA is TGTGCCATCCTAAACTCTGGGGCCAACGTCCTGACTTTC.

The chain couples TRBV29-1 to TRBJ2-3; tentatively, D is TRBD1 (5 bases). Germline values: CDR1 SQVTM, CDR2 ANQGSEA. The CDR3 is 17 amino acids. The V and J ends lost 0 bases and 9 bases respectively, with 25 bases between them. CDR3: CSVEDGPPGYDVRTQYF. CDR3 DNA: TGCAGCGTTGAAGATGGCCCCCCAGGGTATGATGTCCGGACGCAGTATTTT.

V usage is TRBV2 and J usage is TRBJ1-1; TRBD1 is a possible D gene (6 bases). The CDR3 extends over 15 amino acids. V was shortened by 0 bases and J by 1 base, with 9 bases between the two germline ends. Per germline, CDR1 SNHLY and CDR2 FYNNEI. The CDR3 DNA follows: TGTGCCAGCAGTGAAGCCACGACAGGGAACACTGAAGCTTTCTTT. It encodes CASSEATTGNTEAFF.

The chain recombines TRBV5-4 with TRBJ1-3; D is perhaps TRBD1 (6 bases). Trimming cost V 9 bases and J 6 bases, with 16 bases left between them. The CDR3 runs to 13 residues. In germline, CDR1 is SGHNT, CDR2 YYREEE (reference sequence). CDR3 bases: TGTGCCACTCGGCAGGACAGAGAAAACACCATATATTTT. Translated: CATRQDRENTIYF.

The chain links TRBV7-2 to TRBJ1-1, with 9 bases identical to TRBD1. Germline-derived CDR1 and CDR2 are SGHTA and FQGNSA. The CDR3 length is 14 residues. V was clipped by 5 bases and J by 3 bases; unmatched bases: 4. The CDR3 reads CASSPGQGYTEAFF. The CDR3 DNA is TGTGCCAGCAGCCCAGGACAGGGGTACACTGAAGCTTTCTTT.

The CDR3 DNA follows: TGTGCCAGCAGCTCAGGGGGCGGCCAAGAGACCCAGTACTTC. Translation: CASSSGGGQETQYF. The chain carries TRBV28 and TRBJ2-5; 8 bases line up with TRBD1. Germline values: CDR1 MDHEN, CDR2 SYDVKM. Losses at the gene ends were 6 bases for V and 1 base for J; bases not matched to a gene: 4. The CDR3 runs to 14 residues.

The chain uses TRBV20-1 and TRBJ1-2; tentative D call: TRBD1 (6 bases). The CDR3 sequence is 11 residues long. The V gene's germline CDR1 is DFQATT and CDR2 SNEGSKA (reference sequence). The V gene lost 3 bases and the J gene lost 8 bases, with 10 bases spanning the gap. CDR3 amino acids: CSASPQGGYTF. The CDR3 DNA reads TGCAGTGCTAGCCCTCAGGGGGGCTACACCTTC.

The gene calls are TRBV18 and TRBJ2-7; 11 nucleotides align to TRBD2. The germline gives CDR1 KGHSH, CDR2 LQKENI. Trimming took 2 bases from V and 3 from J; bases not matched to a gene: 0. The CDR3 runs 14 residues. The CDR3 loop is CASSPTSGSYEQYF. The CDR3 DNA reads as TGTGCCAGCTCACCAACTAGCGGGAGCTACGAGCAGTACTTC.

V usage is TRBV4-1 and J usage is TRBJ2-7, with D maybe TRBD1 (6 bases). Per the germline V gene, CDR1 is MGHRA and CDR2 is YSYEKL. The V end was cut by 2 bases, the J end by 2 bases, with 13 bases between. The CDR3 extends over 15 amino acids. The CDR3 loop reads CASSQPNRDTYEQYF. The CDR3 region has the DNA TGCGCCAGCAGCCAACCCAACAGGGATACCTACGAGCAGTACTTC.

The chain couples TRBV19 to TRBJ2-5, with 7 bases matching TRBD2. The length of the CDR3 is 18 residues. The junction had 12 bases not matched to a gene; V was cut back by 1 base and J by 1 base. Germline CDR1 and CDR2: LNHDA and SQIVND (reference sequence). As DNA, the CDR3 is TGTGCCAGTAGTATAGTTTCTAGAGGAGCGGGAACCCAAGAGACCCAGTACTTC. Protein product: CASSIVSRGAGTQETQYF.

This chain uses TRBV3-1 (or the pseudogene TRBV3-2) with TRBJ1-1; D is unresolved. The CDR3 has 17 residues. Germline V CDR1 and CDR2: LGHDT, YNNKEL (reference sequence). V lost 2 bases to trimming and J lost 0 bases, with 16 bases between them. CDR3: CASSQSQQARVNTEAFF. The CDR3 DNA is TGTGCCAGCAGCCAATCTCAGCAGGCGCGGGTGAACACTGAAGCTTTCTTT.

This chain connects TRBV7-8 to TRBJ2-6; D might be TRBD1 (5 bases). Per germline, CDR1 SGHVS and CDR2 FQNEAQ. The CDR3 contains 18 residues. Trimming removed 3 bases from V and 0 bases from J, with 15 bases in between. The CDR3 sequence is CASSLTRVSNSGANVLTF. The CDR3 DNA reads TGTGCCAGCAGCTTGACCAGGGTTTCCAACTCTGGGGCCAACGTCCTGACTTTC. Based on the CDR3 plus reference TRBV7-8 and TRBJ2-6, the full variable domain is GAGVSQSPRYKVAKRGQDVALRCDPISGHVSLFWYQQALGQGPEFLTYFQNEAQLDKSGLPSDRFFAERPEGSVSTLKIQRTQQEDSAVYLCASSLTRVSNSGANVLTFGAGSRLTVL.

This chain joins TRBV12-3 or TRBV12-4 and TRBJ2-2; 8 bases fit TRBD2. Unmatched junction bases numbered 2, after V lost 5 bases and J lost 6 bases. CDR3 length: 13 amino acids. The CDR3 nucleotides read TGTGCCAGCAGTCTACTAGCGGCCGGGGAGCTGTTTTTT. This gives the protein CASSLLAAGELFF.

There are a few counts of this clone. The rearrangement links TRBV5-4 to TRBJ2-7; unclear D gene. CDR3 length: 14 amino acids. V was clipped by 2 bases and J by 2 bases, with 11 bases between them. Germline assignment: CDR1 SGHNT and CDR2 YYREEE (reference sequence). Here the CDR3 reads CASSFPEIAYEQYF. The CDR3 DNA reads as TGTGCCAGCAGCTTTCCCGAGATCGCCTACGAGCAGTACTTC.

V is TRBV4-1 and J is TRBJ2-1; a possible D gene is TRBD2 (5 bases). Deletions cut 1 base from V and 6 bases from J, with 13 bases between. There are 15 residues in the CDR3. Germline V gene data show CDR1 as MGHRA and CDR2 as YSYEKL. CDR3 nucleotides: TGCGCCAGCAGCCAAGCCCCCTCTCTAGCCAATGAGCAGTTCTTC. Translation gives CASSQAPSLANEQFF.

This chain joins TRBV5-1 and TRBJ1-4, with TRBD1 identical over 9 bases. The CDR3 is made up of 14 amino acids. Germline-derived CDR1 and CDR2 are SGHRS and YFSETQ. V lost 3 bases, J lost 8 bases, and 5 bases stayed unmatched. CDR3: CASSWGDRDEKLFF. For the CDR3, the DNA is TGCGCCAGCAGCTGGGGGGACAGGGACGAAAAACTGTTTTTT.

The CDR3 region is CASSPRSQVYEQYF. As DNA, the CDR3 is TGTGCCAGCAGCCCCAGGTCACAAGTCTACGAGCAGTACTTC. This sequence joins TRBV7-2 and TRBJ2-7; no reliable D call. The CDR3 runs to 14 residues. From germline, CDR1 is SGHTA and CDR2 FQGNSA. V was clipped by 5 bases and J by 3 bases, with 14 bases between them.

The chain recombines TRBV7-2 with TRBJ2-3; 10 bases are shared with TRBD1. The junction had 1 base not matched to a gene; V was cut back by 6 bases and J by 1 base. Germline V gene lookup returns CDR1 SGHTA and CDR2 FQGNSA. This CDR3 region has 14 residues. The CDR3: CASSGQGGTDTQYF. CDR3 sequence (DNA): TGTGCCAGCAGTGGACAGGGGGGCACAGATACGCAGTATTTT.

The sample holds one count of this clone. CDR3 protein: CASSIVYGEWSEQYF. CDR3 coding DNA: TGTGCCAGTAGTATAGTATACGGTGAATGGAGTGAGCAGTACTTC. The chain couples TRBV19 to TRBJ2-7; D is unclear. Germline CDR1 LNHDA, CDR2 SQIVND (reference sequence). V gave up 1 base and J gave up 7 bases, with 17 bases separating them. CDR3 length: 15 residues.

The CDR3 spells CASSLGSVSSYNEQFF. CDR3 in DNA: TGTGCCAGCAGCTTAGGTTCCGTCAGCTCCTACAATGAGCAGTTCTTC. The chain links TRBV7-2 to TRBJ2-1; D is unresolved. V lost 1 base to trimming and J lost 0 bases, with 10 bases between them. This CDR3 has 16 residues. Germline V CDR1 and CDR2: SGHTA, FQGNSA.

CDR3 protein: CATSREKGVEQYF. As DNA, the CDR3 is TGTGCCACCAGCAGAGAGAAGGGGGTCGAGCAGTACTTC. J is TRBJ2-7 and V is TRBV15; tentative D call: TRBD1 (6 bases). Per germline, CDR1 LNHNV and CDR2 YYDKDF (reference sequence). The CDR3 runs 13 residues. With 0 bases removed from V and 6 bases from J, the gap between germline ends came to 9 bases.

This sequence joins TRBV10-2 and TRBJ2-5, with 12 bases fitting TRBD2. The germline V gene has CDR1 WSHSY and CDR2 SAAADI. The CDR3 sequence is 17 residues long. J lost 2 bases, V lost 8 bases, and 12 bases had no gene match. CDR3 coding DNA: TGCGCCAGCCGAGACTACCTAGCGGGAGGGACTCAAGAGACCCAGTACTTC. This encodes CASRDYLAGGTQETQYF.

This clone has more than one count but fewer than ten. This sequence joins TRBV7-3 and TRBJ1-2; D possibly corresponds to TRBD1 (5 bases). CDR3 size: 14 residues. The germline V gene has CDR1 SGHTA and CDR2 FQGTGA. V was clipped by 2 bases and J by 2 bases, with 9 bases between them. CDR3 protein: CASSLDAGNYGYTF. CDR3 DNA sequence: TGTGCCAGCAGCTTAGATGCAGGGAACTATGGCTACACCTTC. The entire variable domain, with the rest obtained from reference TRBV7-3 and TRBJ1-2, is as follows: GAGVSQTPSNKVTEKGKYVELRCDPISGHTALYWYRQSLGQGPEFLIYFQGTGAADDSGLPNDRFFAVRPEGSVSTLKIQRTERGDSAVYLCASSLDAGNYGYTFGSGTRLTVV.